The present entry profiles one TCR beta chain with its context. Antigen: not known. The sample is drawn from a study of shared clonotypes between healthy human individuals. Whole-study results and caveats: Naive subsets generally had larger estimated richness than memory subsets.

Assay execution proceeded at the deep level. Clones were read by immunoSEQ multiplex PCR, and TCRdb kept only the in-frame ones, dropping some. The table has approximately 2,300,000 clones, 85% to 95% seen once. Sequenced: naive CD4+ T cells from PBMCs. Subset in this sample: CD45RA+ positively selected. This sequence was found in a man aged 18 to 29 in good health. Some clones in this sample may be carry-over from other donors' samples.

As DNA, the CDR3 is TGCGCCAGCAGCTCCACTAGCTCTGGGGCCAACGTCCTGACTTTC. This sequence encodes CASSSTSSGANVLTF. This sequence joins TRBV5-1 and TRBJ2-6; tentatively, D is TRBD2 (5 bases). V was pared by 3 bases and J by 0 bases, with 7 bases between. The length of the CDR3 is 15 residues. CDR1 SGHRS and CDR2 YFSETQ come from the germline V gene.